The rows below give T cell receptor beta chains drawn from one sample of a study of blood T cell repertoires in COVID-19. The assay was immunoSEQ multiplex PCR, and TCRdb's table has in-frame clones only and misses some. This table holds about 68,000 clones, 86% found once. What was sequenced was peripheral blood. These receptors came from a woman aged 60-70 years with acute or convalescent COVID-19. CDR3s include the opening cysteine and the closing phenylalanine or tryptophan. Each record gives: CDR3 length, V gene, D gene, clone size, J gene, CDR3 protein, CDR3 DNA. D genes are given only for firm matches. Some rows have no size entry. The others give once, few or many, or a class for an expanded clone.

length: 15; V: TRBV27; D: TRBD2; size: NA; J: TRBJ2-1; CDR3: CASRKTSGIYNEQFF; DNA: TGTGCCAGCAGGAAGACTAGCGGGATCTACAATGAGCAGTTCTTC
length: 15; V: TRBV6-5; D: NA; size: NA; J: TRBJ2-1; CDR3: CASSPTEGQHREQFF; DNA: TGTGCCAGCAGCCCGACTGAGGGCCAACACCGTGAGCAGTTCTTC
length: 19; V: TRBV4-1; D: TRBD1; size: NA; J: TRBJ2-1; CDR3: CASSPMERVYRGVSNEQFF; DNA: TGCGCCAGCAGCCCCATGGAGAGGGTTTACAGGGGGGTTTCGAATGAGCAGTTCTTC
length: 13; V: TRBV5-1; D: NA; size: NA; J: TRBJ2-7; CDR3: CASSLDTLPGQYF; DNA: TGCGCCAGCAGCTTGGACACCCTTCCAGGGCAGTACTTC
length: 15; V: TRBV7-6; D: TRBD1; size: NA; J: TRBJ1-6; CDR3: CASSKGQGDNSPLHF; DNA: TGTGCCAGCAGCAAAGGACAGGGGGATAATTCACCCCTCCACTTT
length: 16; V: TRBV5-4; D: TRBD2; size: once; J: TRBJ2-3; CDR3: CASSFQASGGTDTQYF; DNA: TGTGCCAGCAGCTTCCAGGCTAGCGGGGGCACAGATACGCAGTATTTT
length: 19; V: TRBV7-6; D: TRBD2; size: NA; J: TRBJ2-7; CDR3: CASSTHGRGSGGQNYEQYF; DNA: TGTGCCAGCAGCACCCACGGTCGGGGTAGCGGGGGGCAAAATTACGAGCAGTACTTC
length: 17; V: TRBV4-2; D: TRBD2; size: NA; J: TRBJ2-5; CDR3: CASSQRISGTTGETQYF; DNA: TGTGCCAGCAGCCAAAGGATTAGCGGGACGACGGGGGAGACCCAGTACTTC
length: 16; V: TRBV7-9; D: TRBD1; size: NA; J: TRBJ1-4; CDR3: CASSLLTTGNNEKLFF; DNA: TGTGCCAGCAGCCTATTAACGACAGGGAATAATGAAAAACTGTTTTTT
length: 15; V: TRBV27; D: TRBD1; size: NA; J: TRBJ1-5; CDR3: CASSPMDRSNQPQHF; DNA: TGTGCCAGCAGCCCTATGGACAGGAGCAATCAGCCCCAGCATTTT
length: 16; V: TRBV27; D: TRBD1; size: NA; J: TRBJ2-5; CDR3: CASRSLTGTGGETQYF; DNA: TGTGCCAGCAGATCCCTTACCGGGACAGGAGGGGAGACCCAGTACTTC
length: 15; V: TRBV5-1; D: NA; size: NA; J: TRBJ1-5; CDR3: CASSLTGNSNQPQHF; DNA: TGCGCCAGCAGCTTAACCGGGAATAGCAATCAGCCCCAGCATTTT
length: 15; V: TRBV29-1; D: NA; size: NA; J: TRBJ1-1; CDR3: CSVNPGGRARTEAFF; DNA: TGCAGCGTTAACCCCGGTGGCAGGGCTAGGACTGAAGCTTTCTTT
length: 15; V: TRBV9; D: TRBD1; size: NA; J: TRBJ2-2; CDR3: CASSLGTVNTGELFF; DNA: TGTGCCAGCAGCCTTGGGACAGTTAACACCGGGGAGCTGTTTTTT
length: 15; V: TRBV4-1; D: NA; size: NA; J: TRBJ1-2; CDR3: CASSQGTTGDYGYTF; DNA: TGCGCCAGCAGCCAAGGGACGACAGGTGACTATGGCTACACCTTC
length: 19; V: TRBV13; D: TRBD1; size: NA; J: TRBJ1-3; CDR3: CASSSRQGVFSPSGNTIYF; DNA: TGTGCCAGCAGCTCCCGACAGGGGGTTTTTTCACCCTCTGGAAACACCATATATTTT
length: 18; V: TRBV12-5; D: TRBD1; size: NA; J: TRBJ2-7; CDR3: CASGLDYTGQGITYEQYF; DNA: TGTGCTAGTGGTTTGGATTACACCGGACAGGGGATCACCTACGAGCAGTACTTC
length: 14; V: TRBV6-5; D: TRBD1; size: NA; J: TRBJ1-6; CDR3: CASRRDRKNSPLHF; DNA: TGTGCCAGCAGGAGGGACAGGAAGAATTCACCCCTCCACTTT
length: 15; V: TRBV2; D: NA; size: NA; J: TRBJ1-1; CDR3: CASSEEPRVNTEAFF; DNA: TGTGCCAGCAGTGAAGAGCCCAGGGTAAACACTGAAGCTTTCTTT
length: 11; V: TRBV29-1; D: NA; size: NA; J: TRBJ1-1; CDR3: CSVYRGTEAFF; DNA: TGCAGCGTTTACCGAGGCACTGAAGCTTTCTTT
length: 17; V: TRBV7-9; D: TRBD1; size: NA; J: TRBJ1-2; CDR3: CASSPRLTGALPYGYTF; DNA: TGTGCCAGCAGCCCACGATTGACAGGGGCCCTCCCCTATGGCTACACCTTC
length: 13; V: TRBV6-2/TRBV6-3; D: NA; size: NA; J: TRBJ1-4; CDR3: CASSYSDIEKLFF; DNA: TGTGCCAGCAGTTACTCGGACATTGAAAAACTGTTTTTT
length: 16; V: TRBV9; D: TRBD2; size: NA; J: TRBJ2-5; CDR3: CASSVVAGNPSETQYF; DNA: TGTGCCAGCAGCGTAGTAGCGGGAAACCCCTCTGAGACCCAGTACTTC